This T cell receptor beta chain was sequenced during a study of blood T cell repertoires in COVID-19. On the study more broadly: PBMCs, B-cell-depleted T cells, or T cells were the source of the cDNA or gDNA that made up the material.

Germline CDR1 is KGHSH and CDR2 is LQKENI. This CDR3 contains 16 residues. The V end was cut by 4 bases, the J end by 3 bases, with 18 bases between. As handled by the study authors: It was from reference gene primer amplification that nucleated cell counts were estimated. Profiled with immunoSEQ multiplex PCR; TCRdb holds only in-frame clones, not every one. V and J calls and clone size follow that table, whereas D and trimming were derived from the DNA. The table lists about 170,000 clones, roughly 84% of them singletons, with over 7% in the top ten. Each participant's cohort was designated according to participant-reported clinical history.

The specimen was PBMCs or T cells enriched from blood (not recorded which). The sequence was obtained from a woman aged 45-59 years who had recovered from COVID-19. The chain recombines TRBV18 with TRBJ1-1, with D hard to call. In nucleotides, the CDR3 is TGTGCCAGCTCACTTTACACGGGAAGGACTGACACTGAAGCTTTCTTT. It is translated as CASSLYTGRTDTEAFF. Using reference TRBV18 and TRBJ1-1 for the parts outside the CDR3, the full variable domain is NAGVMQNPRHLVRRRGQEARLRCSPMKGHSHVYWYRQLPEEGLKFMVYLQKENIIDESGMPKERFSAEFPKEGPSILRIQQVVRGDSAAYFCASSLYTGRTDTEAFFGQGTRLTVV.